Below, 4 T cell receptor beta chains from the same sample are listed, as sequenced in a study of immune characterization of retroperitoneal liposarcoma. MiXCR was run by TCRdb on the PCR reads, yielding one entry per CDR3 protein. Of 8,000 to 13,000 distinct CDR3 sequences detected, roughly 26% appear once; the ten largest clones hold 8.5%. The sample consisted of tumor tissue. These receptors originate from a female donor with retroperitoneal liposarcoma.

This clonotype showed up just a few times. The genes are TRBV11-2 and TRBJ1-2; 11 bases match TRBD1. CDR1 and CDR2 from the germline V gene are SGHAT and FQNNGV. V lost 5 bases, J lost 4 bases, and 6 bases stayed unmatched. This CDR3 is 15 amino acids long. DNA of the CDR3: TGTGCCAGCAGCCGGACAGGGGGCGGTTTCTATGGCTACACCTTC. Translation: CASSRTGGGFYGYTF.

This clonotype was seen a handful of times. This sequence joins TRBV12-3 or TRBV12-4 and TRBJ2-1, with D perhaps matching TRBD2 (6 bases). CDR3 length: 14 residues. Trimming pared 7 bases from V and 13 bases from J, leaving 23 bases between. The CDR3 region has the DNA TGTGCCAGCACCTTGGGGGGTTCCCAAGAGACCCAGTTCTTC. As protein: CASTLGGSQETQFF.

This clonotype was detected only once. It is likely a read error, because the conserved phenylalanine at the end of the CDR3 is missing. The DNA is omitted, as the CDR3 cannot be located on it reliably, and the CDR3 follows TCRdb's listing. The CDR3 is CASSYRELLRAVL. The chain couples TRBV7-3 to TRBJ2-5; TRBD1 is the table's D call, not checked against the DNA. 13 amino acids form the CDR3, both terminal residues included. Germline V gives CDR1 SGHTA, CDR2 FQGTGA.

J is TRBJ2-1 and V is TRBV7-3, with 7 bases fitting TRBD2. The better agreement between TRBJ2-5 and the DNA end casts doubt on the J call. The germline gives CDR1 SGHTA, CDR2 FQGTGA. The CDR3 runs 15 residues. For the CDR3, the DNA is TGTGCCAGCAGCTTATCTAGCGGAGGGGATGAGACCCAGTACTTC. Translation: CASSLSSGGDETQYF.